This entry is about one T cell receptor (beta chain). The germline gives CDR1 MNHEY, CDR2 SVGAGI. V gave up 6 bases and J gave up 6 bases; unmatched junction bases: 7. This CDR3 spans 14 amino acids. 13 Jbeta primers and 60 Vbeta primers were used for the PCR. Profiling relied on immunoSEQ multiplex PCR, and the TCRdb table lists in-frame clones only, not all of them. This table has some 180,000 clones, roughly 77% appearing once. This specimen comes from a study of cytomegalovirus exposure and HLA in healthy donors. The chain employs TRBV6-5 and TRBJ2-7, with 11 nucleotides matching TRBD1. This clonotype was sampled from a young woman in good health and CMV-seropositive. The sample was PBMCs. This CDR3 reads CASSSGQGAGEQYF. DNA of the CDR3: TGTGCCAGCAGCTCCGGACAGGGGGCAGGCGAGCAGTACTTC.